The 17 T cell receptor beta chains reported below all come from one sample, sequenced in a study of monozygotic twins with inflammatory bowel disease. TCRdb reanalyzed the 5' RACE reads and collapses them to one entry per CDR3 protein, without DNA. This repertoire includes around 450,000 distinct CDR3 sequences. Source material: blood. These receptors originate from a human donor with ulcerative colitis or Crohn's disease, or a healthy co-twin of an affected twin (not recorded which).

The chain couples TRBV7-9 to TRBJ1-1; TCRdb calls TRBD1, which cannot be checked without DNA. The CDR3 is made up of 14 amino acids. Germline loops: CDR1 SEHNR, CDR2 FQNEAQ (reference sequence). CDR3 residues: CASSLGQEYTEAFF.

V is TRBV10-3 and J is TRBJ2-5; TCRdb names TRBD1, which stays unverified in the absence of DNA. Germline V gene data show CDR1 as ENHRY and CDR2 as SYGVKD. The CDR3 runs to 13 residues. The CDR3 protein is CAIRSTGDETQYF.

The J gene is TRBJ2-2, the V gene TRBV2. The CDR3 is 15 residues long. The germline V gene encodes CDR1 SNHLY and CDR2 FYNNEI. CDR3 protein: CASSEDYPNTGELFF.

The V gene is TRBV20-1, the J gene TRBJ2-3; TCRdb names TRBD2, which stays unverified in the absence of DNA. This CDR3 is 15 amino acids long. Looked up from germline, CDR1 is DFQATT and CDR2 is SNEGSKA (reference sequence). The CDR3 sequence is CSAWTSGGAPDTQYF.

The chain employs TRBV7-9 and TRBJ1-5. CDR3 length equals 12 residues. The germline gives CDR1 SEHNR, CDR2 FQNEAQ (reference sequence). The CDR3 is CASSLVDQPQHF.

V usage is TRBV10-3 and J usage is TRBJ2-3; TCRdb gives TRBD1 as the D gene, but with no DNA this cannot be confirmed. The CDR3 runs to 12 residues. Germline loops: CDR1 ENHRY, CDR2 SYGVKD. The CDR3 is CAIGGSTDTQYF.

CDR3 amino acids: CASSWVPENHGYTF. The rearrangement uses TRBV12-3 or TRBV12-4 and TRBJ1-2; the D call of TRBD1 rests on TCRdb alone, since no DNA is present to check it. CDR3 length: 14 amino acids.

The chain uses TRBV10-3 and TRBJ2-7. The CDR3 length is 16 residues. Germline V CDR1 and CDR2: ENHRY, SYGVKD. The CDR3 sequence: CAISGWLSGSSYEQYF.

The rearrangement uses TRBV4-1 and TRBJ2-7; TCRdb names TRBD1, which stays unverified in the absence of DNA. The CDR3 covers 13 residues. Germline V gene data show CDR1 as MGHRA and CDR2 as YSYEKL. The CDR3 sequence: CVSSQDRDTGRYF.

The V gene is TRBV4-3, the J gene TRBJ2-1; as DNA is missing, the TRBD1 call by TCRdb cannot be tested. Germline assignment: CDR1 LGHNA and CDR2 YSLEER. This CDR3 has 16 amino acids. Here the CDR3 reads CASSQGVGAAYNEQFF.

The V call is TRBV3-1, the J call TRBJ2-3; TCRdb gives TRBD2 as the D gene, but with no DNA this cannot be confirmed. CDR1 and CDR2 (germline): LGHDT, YNNKEL (reference sequence). The CDR3 extends over 18 amino acids. CDR3 protein: CASSQPSPSGGARDTQYF.

The chain links TRBV5-4 to TRBJ1-4; there is no DNA to check the TCRdb D call of TRBD1. CDR3 length: 14 residues. The germline V gene encodes CDR1 SGHNT and CDR2 YYREEE (reference sequence). The CDR3: CASSTREGGEKLFF.

The chain employs TRBV13 and TRBJ2-7. Looked up from germline, CDR1 is PRHDT and CDR2 is FYEKMQ (reference sequence). The CDR3 contains 13 residues. CDR3 amino acids: CASSILGSYEQYF.

J is TRBJ1-6 and V is TRBV7-2. Germline CDR1 reads SGHTA; CDR2 reads FQGNSA. CDR3 length: 13 amino acids. Here the CDR3 reads CASSSYGEATLHF.

The rearrangement uses TRBV7-3 and TRBJ1-2; lacking DNA, the TRBD1 call made by TCRdb goes unchecked. The CDR3 contains 15 residues. Germline V gene lookup returns CDR1 SGHTA and CDR2 FQGTGA. The chain's CDR3 is CASSPPGVDRVGYTF.

The chain uses TRBV24-1 and TRBJ2-1; the TCRdb call, TRBD1, lacks DNA for checking. The CDR3 covers 16 residues. Germline CDR1 and CDR2: KGHDR and SFDVKD. The CDR3 reads CATSDLYGGPYNEQFF.

J is TRBJ1-2 and V is TRBV19. CDR3 length equals 15 residues. Germline CDR1 is LNHDA and CDR2 is SQIVND (reference sequence). The CDR3 is CASSIIPRNNYGYTF.